This TCR beta chain was sequenced in a study of cytomegalovirus exposure and HLA in healthy donors. Study-wide results and limits: Trimming of TCR beta V- and J-genes showed a link, identified in a later analysis, to a missense DCLRE1C variant.

The PCR used 60 Vbeta and 13 Jbeta primers. Clones were read by immunoSEQ multiplex PCR, and TCRdb kept only the in-frame ones, dropping some. The sample shows under 200,000 clones, around four fifths of them seen only once. Germline-derived CDR1 and CDR2 are SGHAT and FQNNGV. The V gene end was trimmed by 4 bases and the J gene end by 6 bases; junction bases not matched to a gene: 9. The CDR3 covers 15 residues. As regards this clone: Antigen specificity is unknown.

The clonotype was recovered from a male donor in good health and CMV-seropositive. The sequenced sample consisted of PBMCs. The chain combines TRBV11-2 with TRBJ2-1; 7 bases match TRBD1. The CDR3 nucleotides are TGTGCCAGCAGCTCCGTCGCAGGGGGTTTCAATGAGCAGTTCTTC. The encoded protein is CASSSVAGGFNEQFF.